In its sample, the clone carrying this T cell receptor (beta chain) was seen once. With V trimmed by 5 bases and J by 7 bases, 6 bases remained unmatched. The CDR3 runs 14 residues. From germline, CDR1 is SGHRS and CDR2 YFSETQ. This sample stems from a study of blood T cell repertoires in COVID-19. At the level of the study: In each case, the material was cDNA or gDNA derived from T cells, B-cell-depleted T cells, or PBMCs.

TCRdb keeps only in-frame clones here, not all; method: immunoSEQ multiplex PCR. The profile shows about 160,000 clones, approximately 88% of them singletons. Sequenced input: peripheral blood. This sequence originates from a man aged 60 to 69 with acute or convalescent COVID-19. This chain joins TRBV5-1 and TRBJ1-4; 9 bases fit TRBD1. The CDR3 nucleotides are TGCGCCAGCAGATCCGGGACAGGGAGTGAAAAACTGTTTTTT. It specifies CASRSGTGSEKLFF.